This TCR beta chain derives from a study of low-dose radiotherapy and immunotherapy resistance in tumors. The time point is: before trial treatment. This clonotype was counted ten times or more. TRAV- and TRBV-specific primers, spanning alpha and beta chains, primed first-strand cDNA. With a constant-region primer and a V-primer adapter, TCRs were subjected to roughly 18 PCR cycles of amplification. TCRdb called the reads again in MiXCR, with one record for every CDR3 protein. The top ten hold less than 6% of the sample, which has around 90,000 distinct CDR3 sequences, approximately 17% seen once. The sequence was collected from a male donor with prostate cancer. The sample was PBMCs, taken before treatment.

The CDR3 DNA reads TGTGCCAGCGGAATCACAGGGGGCCGGGAGACCCAGTACTTC. Protein product: CASGITGGRETQYF. The V call is TRBV12-3 or TRBV12-4, the J call TRBJ2-5, with 9 bases fitting TRBD1. This CDR3 contains 14 residues. J lost 5 bases, V lost 8 bases, and 9 bases had no gene match.